One and the same sample provided the 5 T cell receptor beta chains below, sequenced in a study of T-cell reconstitution after alpha-beta-depleted transplantation in children. As it was prepared, the TCRbeta library received unique molecular identifiers. TCRdb itself ran the PCR reads through MiXCR, one entry per CDR3 protein. The table records some 29,000 distinct CDR3 sequences, 5% to 7% of them present only once. Source: PBMCs, mostly from graft donor cells, taken 180 days after TCRalphabeta/CD19-depleted stem cell transplant. The receptors shown here come from a male patient younger than 18 who had a stem cell transplant for acute myeloid leukemia, so the T cells may come from the graft donor.

The rearrangement links TRBV6-6 to TRBJ2-1, with D possibly being TRBD2 (5 bases). The CDR3 runs to 12 residues. Trimming took 6 bases from V and 7 from J, leaving 10 bases between them. CDR1 and CDR2 (germline): MNHNY, SVGAGI (reference sequence). CDR3: CASSGVGNEQFF. Written as DNA, the CDR3 is TGTGCCAGCAGCGGGGTGGGAAATGAGCAGTTCTTC.

This clonotype is medium-sized by share. CDR3 in DNA: TGCAGCGTTAGACAGGGAGGAGAGACCCAGTACTTC. This codes for CSVRQGGETQYF. V gene TRBV29-1 combines with J gene TRBJ2-5; possibly TRBD1 for D (7 bases). CDR3 length: 12 residues. V was cut by 5 bases and J by 4 bases, with 11 bases left in between. The germline V gene has CDR1 SQVTM and CDR2 ANQGSEA.

At least ten counts were recorded for this clonotype. The gene calls are TRBV20-1 and TRBJ2-7; 7 bases are shared with TRBD2. Germline V gene sequence: CDR1 DFQATT, CDR2 SNEGSKA (reference sequence). The J segment lost 5 bases and the V segment lost 1 base, leaving 8 bases of the junction unmatched. The CDR3 contains 14 residues. DNA for the CDR3: TGCAGTGCTAGAGGTCGGCGGGAGTGGAACGAGCAGTACTTC. As protein: CSARGRREWNEQYF.

This clonotype appeared many times. The V call is TRBV18, the J call TRBJ1-2, with D unclear. From germline, CDR1 is KGHSH and CDR2 LQKENI. The CDR3 covers 14 residues. Trimming shortened V by 2 bases and J by 6 bases, and 13 bases separated the two germline ends. The CDR3 protein is CASSPRETIHGYTF. CDR3 nucleotide sequence: TGTGCCAGCTCACCAAGGGAGACAATCCATGGCTACACCTTC.

This clonotype was seen at least ten times. The chain links TRBV20-1 to TRBJ1-5; D is unclear. The CDR3 is made up of 13 amino acids. V was clipped by 3 bases and J by 4 bases, with 10 bases between them. CDR1 and CDR2 (germline): DFQATT, SNEGSKA (reference sequence). The CDR3 nucleotides read TGCAGTGCTAGTGCGGTGGGAAATCAGCCCCAGCATTTT. The encoded protein is CSASAVGNQPQHF.